This T cell receptor (beta chain) comes out of a study of graft-versus-host responses after intestinal transplantation. Overall study context: Anti-thymocyte globulin served as induction for all recipients, who then took tacrolimus and steroids for three to four years. Notes on the study in general: The authors found GvH clones in recipient marrow, some appearing first in ileum or blood.

The J segment lost 6 bases and the V segment lost 3 bases, leaving 3 bases of the junction unmatched. The CDR3 runs 15 residues. CDR1 is SGHDT, CDR2 YYEEEE, per germline. As to this clone: Antigen specificity is unknown.

The assay was immunoSEQ multiplex PCR, and TCRdb's table has in-frame clones only and misses some. The sample holds under 95,000 clones, about four fifths seen once. The sample in question was unstimulated CD4+ T cells sorted from spleen or lymph node cells, obtained before intestinal transplant. The J gene is TRBJ2-2, the V gene TRBV5-6; 12 bases fit TRBD1. The clonotype comes from a human donor who received an intestinal transplant. The CDR3 here is CASSSRDRGPGELFF. The CDR3 nucleotides are TGTGCCAGCAGCTCCCGGGACAGGGGGCCCGGGGAGCTGTTTTTT.